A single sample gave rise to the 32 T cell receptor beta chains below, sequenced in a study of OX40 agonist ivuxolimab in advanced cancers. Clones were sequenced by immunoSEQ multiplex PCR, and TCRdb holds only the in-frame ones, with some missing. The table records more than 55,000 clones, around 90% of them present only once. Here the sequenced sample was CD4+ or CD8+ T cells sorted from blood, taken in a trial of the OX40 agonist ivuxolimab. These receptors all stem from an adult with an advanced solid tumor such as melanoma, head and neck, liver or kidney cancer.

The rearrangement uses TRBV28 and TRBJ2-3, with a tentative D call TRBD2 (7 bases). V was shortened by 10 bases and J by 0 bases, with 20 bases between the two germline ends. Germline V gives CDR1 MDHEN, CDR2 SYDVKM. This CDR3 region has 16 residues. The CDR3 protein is CATRGADSYSTDTQYF. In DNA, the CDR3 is TGTGCCACCCGGGGGGCGGATTCATATAGCACAGATACGCAGTATTTT.

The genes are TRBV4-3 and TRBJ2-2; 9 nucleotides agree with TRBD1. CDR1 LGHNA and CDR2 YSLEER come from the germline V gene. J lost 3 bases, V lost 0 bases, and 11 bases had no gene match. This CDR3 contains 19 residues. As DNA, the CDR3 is TGCGCCAGCAGCCAAGAGCGGACAGGGGCTTTCGTTTACACCGGGGAGCTGTTTTTT. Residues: CASSQERTGAFVYTGELFF.

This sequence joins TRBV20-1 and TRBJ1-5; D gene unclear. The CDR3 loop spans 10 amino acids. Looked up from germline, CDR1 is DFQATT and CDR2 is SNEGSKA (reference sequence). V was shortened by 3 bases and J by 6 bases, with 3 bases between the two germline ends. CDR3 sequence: CSASFQPQHF. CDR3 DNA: TGCAGTGCTAGCTTTCAGCCCCAGCATTTT.

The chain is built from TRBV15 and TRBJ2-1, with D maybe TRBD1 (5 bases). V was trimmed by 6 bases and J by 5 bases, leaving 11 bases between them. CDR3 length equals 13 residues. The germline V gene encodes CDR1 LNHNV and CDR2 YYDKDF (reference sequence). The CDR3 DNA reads TGTGCCACCAGAGGCAGGGCGAACAATGAGCAGTTCTTC. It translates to CATRGRANNEQFF.

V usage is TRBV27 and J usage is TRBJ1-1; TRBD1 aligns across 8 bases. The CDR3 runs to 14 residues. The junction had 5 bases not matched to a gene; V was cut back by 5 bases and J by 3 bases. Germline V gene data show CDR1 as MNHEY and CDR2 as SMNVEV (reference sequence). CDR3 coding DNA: TGTGCCAGCAGTCACGGACAGGGCGACACTGAAGCTTTCTTT. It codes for CASSHGQGDTEAFF.

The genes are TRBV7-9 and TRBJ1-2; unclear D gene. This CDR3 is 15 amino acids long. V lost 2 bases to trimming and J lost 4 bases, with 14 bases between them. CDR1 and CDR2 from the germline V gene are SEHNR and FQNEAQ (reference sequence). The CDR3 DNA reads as TGTGCCAGCAGCTTACCTAGACACGAGAGCTATGGCTACACCTTC. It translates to CASSLPRHESYGYTF.

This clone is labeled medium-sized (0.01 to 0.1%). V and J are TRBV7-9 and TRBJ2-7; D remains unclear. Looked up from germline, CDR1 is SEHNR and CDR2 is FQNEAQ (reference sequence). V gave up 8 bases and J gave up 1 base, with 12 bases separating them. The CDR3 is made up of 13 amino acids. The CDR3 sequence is CASVSPNSYEQYF. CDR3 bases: TGTGCCAGCGTCAGTCCCAATTCCTACGAGCAGTACTTC.

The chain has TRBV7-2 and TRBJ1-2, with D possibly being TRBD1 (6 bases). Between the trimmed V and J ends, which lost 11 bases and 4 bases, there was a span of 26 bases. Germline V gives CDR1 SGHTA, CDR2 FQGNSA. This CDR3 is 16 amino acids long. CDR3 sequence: CAGLLGGAESGYGYTF. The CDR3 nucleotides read TGTGCCGGATTACTAGGGGGTGCAGAAAGCGGCTATGGCTACACCTTC.

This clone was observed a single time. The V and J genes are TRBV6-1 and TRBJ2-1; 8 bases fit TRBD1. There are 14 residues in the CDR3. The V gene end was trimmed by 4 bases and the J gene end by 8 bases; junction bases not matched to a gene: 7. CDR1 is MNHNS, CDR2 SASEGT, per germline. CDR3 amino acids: CASSGTDRVYEQFF. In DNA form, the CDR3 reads TGTGCCAGCAGTGGAACGGACAGGGTCTATGAGCAGTTCTTC.

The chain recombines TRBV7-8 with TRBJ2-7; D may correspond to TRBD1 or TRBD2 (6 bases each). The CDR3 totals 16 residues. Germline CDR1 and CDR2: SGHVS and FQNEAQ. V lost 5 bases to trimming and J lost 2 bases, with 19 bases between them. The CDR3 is CASSLEWGAEAYEQYV. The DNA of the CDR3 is TGTGCCAGCAGCCTAGAATGGGGGGCTGAGGCCTACGAGCAGTACGTC.

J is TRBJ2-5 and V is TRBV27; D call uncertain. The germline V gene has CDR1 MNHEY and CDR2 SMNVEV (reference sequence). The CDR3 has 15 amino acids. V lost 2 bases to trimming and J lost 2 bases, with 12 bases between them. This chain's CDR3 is CASSLRLTPQETQYF. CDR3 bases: TGTGCCAGCAGTTTACGGCTAACCCCTCAAGAGACCCAGTACTTC.

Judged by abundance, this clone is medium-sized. In DNA, the CDR3 is TGTGCCAGCAGCTTCGGCGGTGGTGGGTACAATGAGCAGTTCTTC. It codes for CASSFGGGGYNEQFF. The rearrangement joins TRBV7-2 to TRBJ2-1; D is unresolved. Looked up from germline, CDR1 is SGHTA and CDR2 is FQGNSA. V lost 3 bases and J 4 bases, leaving 13 bases between the germline ends. The CDR3 sequence is 15 residues long.

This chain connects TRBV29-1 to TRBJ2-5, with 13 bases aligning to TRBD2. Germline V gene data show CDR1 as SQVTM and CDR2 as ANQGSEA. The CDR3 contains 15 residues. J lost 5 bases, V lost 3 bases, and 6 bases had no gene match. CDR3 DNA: TGCAGCGTTGACGGACTAGCGGGAGAGCTGGAGACCCAGTACTTC. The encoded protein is CSVDGLAGELETQYF. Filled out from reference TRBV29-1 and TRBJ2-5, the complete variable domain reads SAVISQKPSRDICQRGTSLTIQCQVDSQVTMMFWYRQQPGQSLTLIATANQGSEATYESGFVIDKFPISRPNLTFSTLTVSNMSPEDSSIYLCSVDGLAGELETQYFGPGTRLLVL.

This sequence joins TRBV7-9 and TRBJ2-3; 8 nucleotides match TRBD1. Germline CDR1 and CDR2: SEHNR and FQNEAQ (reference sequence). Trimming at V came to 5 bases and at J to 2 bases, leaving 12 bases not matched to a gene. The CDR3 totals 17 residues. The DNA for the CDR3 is TGTGCCAGCAGCGACGTCTCCCGGGACAGGTACACAGATACGCAGTATTTT. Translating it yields CASSDVSRDRYTDTQYF.

This chain's CDR3 is CASSLIDKDQETQYF. The CDR3 DNA follows: TGTGCCAGCAGCTTAATAGACAAGGATCAAGAGACCCAGTACTTC. The J gene is TRBJ2-5, the V gene TRBV7-6; D not certain. Per germline, CDR1 SGHVS and CDR2 FNYEAQ. This CDR3 has 15 residues. Trimming pared 2 bases from V and 2 bases from J, leaving 12 bases between. The full variable domain, with the rest looked up from reference TRBV7-6 and TRBJ2-5, is GAGVSQSPRYKVTKRGQDVALRCDPISGHVSLYWYRQALGQGPEFLTYFNYEAQQDKSGLPNDRFSAERPEGSISTLTIQRTEQRDSAMYRCASSLIDKDQETQYFGPGTRLLVL.

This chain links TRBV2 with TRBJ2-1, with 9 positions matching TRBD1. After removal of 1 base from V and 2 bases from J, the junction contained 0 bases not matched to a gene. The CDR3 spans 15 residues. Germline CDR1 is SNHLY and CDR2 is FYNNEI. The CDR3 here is CASSEGTGAYNEQFF. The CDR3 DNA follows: TGTGCCAGCAGTGAAGGGACAGGGGCCTACAATGAGCAGTTCTTC.

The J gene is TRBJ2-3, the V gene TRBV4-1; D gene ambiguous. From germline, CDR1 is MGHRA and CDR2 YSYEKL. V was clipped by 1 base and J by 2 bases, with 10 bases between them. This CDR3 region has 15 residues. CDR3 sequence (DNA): TGCGCCAGCAGCCAAGGGGTACCCACCACAGATACGCAGTATTTT. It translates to CASSQGVPTTDTQYF.

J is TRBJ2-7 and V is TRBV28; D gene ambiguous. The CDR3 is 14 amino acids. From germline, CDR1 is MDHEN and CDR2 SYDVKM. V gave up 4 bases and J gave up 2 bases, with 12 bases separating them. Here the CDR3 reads CASSSSYLPYEQYV. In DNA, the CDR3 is TGTGCCAGCAGTTCCTCATACCTCCCCTACGAGCAGTACGTC.

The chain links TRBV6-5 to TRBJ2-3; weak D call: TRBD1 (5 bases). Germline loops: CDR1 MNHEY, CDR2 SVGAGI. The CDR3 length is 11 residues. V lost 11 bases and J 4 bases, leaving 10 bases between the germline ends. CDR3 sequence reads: CACLRADTQYF. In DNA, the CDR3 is TGTGCCTGCCTCAGGGCAGATACGCAGTATTTT.

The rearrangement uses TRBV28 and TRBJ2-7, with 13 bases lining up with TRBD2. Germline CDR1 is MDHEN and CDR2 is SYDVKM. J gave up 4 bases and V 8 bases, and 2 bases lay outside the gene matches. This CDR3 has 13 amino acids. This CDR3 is CASGTSGVYEQYF. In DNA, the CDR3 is TGTGCCAGCGGGACTAGCGGGGTTTACGAGCAGTACTTC.

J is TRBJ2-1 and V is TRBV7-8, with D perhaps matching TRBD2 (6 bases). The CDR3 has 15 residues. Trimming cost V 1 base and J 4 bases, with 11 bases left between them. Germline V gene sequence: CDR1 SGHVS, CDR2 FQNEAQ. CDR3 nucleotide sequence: TGTGCCAGCAGCTTAGTTCCGGGAGAGTACAATGAGCAGTTCTTC. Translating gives CASSLVPGEYNEQFF.

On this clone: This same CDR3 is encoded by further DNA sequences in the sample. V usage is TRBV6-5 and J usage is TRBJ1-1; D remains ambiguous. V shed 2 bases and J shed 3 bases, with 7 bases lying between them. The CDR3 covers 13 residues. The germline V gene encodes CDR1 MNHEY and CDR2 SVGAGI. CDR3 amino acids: CASSYSGYTEAFF. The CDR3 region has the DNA TGTGCCAGCAGTTACAGTGGGTACACTGAAGCTTTCTTT.

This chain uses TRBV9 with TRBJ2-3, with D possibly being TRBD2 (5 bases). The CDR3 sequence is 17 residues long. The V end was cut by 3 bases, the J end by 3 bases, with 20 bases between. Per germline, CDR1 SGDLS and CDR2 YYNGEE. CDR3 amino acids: CASSGSPSGLITDTQYF. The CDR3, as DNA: TGTGCCAGCAGCGGAAGCCCCTCAGGACTTATTACAGATACGCAGTATTTT. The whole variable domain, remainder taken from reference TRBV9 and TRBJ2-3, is DSGVTQTPKHLITATGQRVTLRCSPRSGDLSVYWYQQSLDQGLQFLIQYYNGEERAKGNILERFSAQQFPDLHSELNLSSLELGDSALYFCASSGSPSGLITDTQYFGPGTRLTVL.

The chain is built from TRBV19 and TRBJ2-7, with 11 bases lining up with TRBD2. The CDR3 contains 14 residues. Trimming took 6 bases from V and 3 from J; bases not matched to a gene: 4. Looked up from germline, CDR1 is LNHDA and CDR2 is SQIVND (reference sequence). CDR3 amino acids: CASSILAGDYEQYF. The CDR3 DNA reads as TGTGCCAGTAGCATACTAGCGGGAGACTACGAGCAGTACTTC.

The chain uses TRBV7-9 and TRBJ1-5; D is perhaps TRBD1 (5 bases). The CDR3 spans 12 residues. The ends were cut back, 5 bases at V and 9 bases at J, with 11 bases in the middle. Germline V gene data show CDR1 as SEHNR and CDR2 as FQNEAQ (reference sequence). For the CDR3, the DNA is TGTGCCAGCAGCCTAGGGGCTGGGCCCCAGCATTTT. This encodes CASSLGAGPQHF.

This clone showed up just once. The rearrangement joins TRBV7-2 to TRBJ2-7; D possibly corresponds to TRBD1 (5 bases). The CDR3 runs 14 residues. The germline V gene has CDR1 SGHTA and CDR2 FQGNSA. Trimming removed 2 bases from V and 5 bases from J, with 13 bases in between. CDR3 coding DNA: TGTGCCAGCAGCTTAAGGGTAAGGGGCCACGAGCAGTACTTC. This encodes CASSLRVRGHEQYF.

The CDR3 DNA reads TGTGCCAGCAGCGGGATCGGGGGCGAGCAGTACTTC. Translation: CASSGIGGEQYF. The rearrangement joins TRBV9 to TRBJ2-7, with a possible D match to TRBD2 (6 bases). Germline V CDR1 and CDR2: SGDLS, YYNGEE. CDR3 length equals 12 residues. V shed 3 bases and J shed 6 bases, with 10 bases lying between them.

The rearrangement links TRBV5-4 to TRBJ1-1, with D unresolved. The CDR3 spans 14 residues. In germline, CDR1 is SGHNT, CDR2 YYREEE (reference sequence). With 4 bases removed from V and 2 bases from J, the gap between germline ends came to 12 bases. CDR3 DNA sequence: TGTGCCAGCAGCCGCTCAGATCTTAACACTGAAGCTTTCTTT. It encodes CASSRSDLNTEAFF.

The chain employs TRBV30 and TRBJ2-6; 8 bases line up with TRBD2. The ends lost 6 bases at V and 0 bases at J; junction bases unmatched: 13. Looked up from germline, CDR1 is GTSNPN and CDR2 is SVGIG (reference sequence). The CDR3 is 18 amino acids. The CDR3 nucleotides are TGTGCCTGCGGGGTTGCTAGCGGGTCCTTCTCTGGGGCCAACGTCCTGACTTTC. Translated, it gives CACGVASGSFSGANVLTF.

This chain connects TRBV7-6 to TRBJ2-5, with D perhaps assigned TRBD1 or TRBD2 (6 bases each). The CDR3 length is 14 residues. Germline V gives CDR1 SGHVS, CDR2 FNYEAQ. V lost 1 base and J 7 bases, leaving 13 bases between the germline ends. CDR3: CASSLERGEATQYF. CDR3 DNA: TGTGCCAGCAGCTTAGAAAGGGGGGAGGCGACCCAGTACTTC.

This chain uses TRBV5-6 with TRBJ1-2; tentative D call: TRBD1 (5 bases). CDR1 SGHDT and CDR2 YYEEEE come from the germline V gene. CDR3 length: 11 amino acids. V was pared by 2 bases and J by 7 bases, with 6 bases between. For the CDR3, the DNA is TGTGCCAGCAGCTTTGGGGGTGGCTACACCTTC. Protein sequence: CASSFGGGYTF.

The CDR3 DNA reads as TGTGCCAGCAGCTTAGGGGCCTACGAGCAGTACTTC. Protein sequence: CASSLGAYEQYF. The genes are TRBV7-9 and TRBJ2-7; D is undetermined. Germline values: CDR1 SEHNR, CDR2 FQNEAQ (reference sequence). The CDR3 covers 12 residues. Trimming took 1 base from V and 2 from J, leaving 3 bases between them. The full variable domain, its missing parts supplied by reference TRBV7-9 and TRBJ2-7, is DTGVSQNPRHKITKRGQNVTFRCDPISEHNRLYWYRQTLGQGPEFLTYFQNEAQLEKSRLLSDRFSAERPKGSFSTLEIQRTEQGDSAMYLCASSLGAYEQYFGPGTRLTVT.